This is a list of T cell receptor beta chains from one sample in a study of blood T cells in healthy people across ages. TCRdb passed the 5' RACE reads through MiXCR, listing each CDR3 protein once. This table has 1.4 million to 1.5 million distinct CDR3 sequences, 42% appearing once. Material: blood. The origin of the receptors is a woman younger than 35 in good health. CDR3s include the opening cysteine and the closing phenylalanine or tryptophan. Each record gives: J gene, CDR3 length, D gene, clone size, V gene, CDR3 DNA, CDR3 protein. The D gene is left open where the match is weak. Size is omitted from some rows. Given values are once, few, many or a class for expanded clones.

TRBJ1-2 12 - - TRBV4-1 TGCGCCAGCAGCCCGCCGGACGGGGGCTACACCTTC CASSPPDGGYTF
TRBJ2-7 12 - - TRBV12-5 TGTGCTAGTGCCGGGACTGACTACGAGCAGTACTTC CASAGTDYEQYF
TRBJ1-1 13 - - TRBV10-3 TGTGCCATCAGTGGTGTGGTGAACACTGAAGCTTTCTTT CAISGVVNTEAFF
TRBJ2-4 14 TRBD1 - TRBV7-6 TGTGCCAGCAATCCGGGACAGGGAGGGTTTGCGCAGTACTTC CASNPGQGGFAQYF
TRBJ1-2 14 TRBD1 few TRBV9 TGTGCCAGCAGCGTGGGGACAGGGCAGAGGGGCTACACCTTC CASSVGTGQRGYTF
TRBJ2-5 14 - few TRBV4-1 TGCGCCAGCAGCCAAGAACCCCCTTCGCGGGTAAAGTACTTC CASSQEPPSRVKYF
TRBJ2-6 16 - few TRBV5-1 TGCGCCAGCAGCTTGGTGGGGCTCTCTGGGGCCAACGTCCTGACTTTC CASSLVGLSGANVLTF
TRBJ1-2 15 TRBD1 - TRBV2 TGTGCCGGCAGTGATCTAAGACAGGGAAACTATGGCTACACCTTC CAGSDLRQGNYGYTF
TRBJ2-7 14 - - TRBV6-1 TGTGCCAGCGGCCAGCCGGTCTCTCCTTACGAGCAGTACTTC CASGQPVSPYEQYF
TRBJ1-2 14 - - TRBV19 TGTGCCAGTATGTCCCTGGGGGGAAACTATGGCTACACCTTC CASMSLGGNYGYTF
TRBJ2-3 14 TRBD1 - TRBV5-4 TGTGCCAGCAGGCCGGGACAGGCCCTAGATACGCAGTATTTT CASRPGQALDTQYF
TRBJ2-1 15 TRBD1 few TRBV7-8 TGTGCCAGCAGCACGGACAGGGTGCGCTACAATGAGCAGTTCTTC CASSTDRVRYNEQFF
TRBJ2-7 12 - - TRBV13 TGTGCCAGCAGCATACTTAGCTACGAGCAGTACTTC CASSILSYEQYF
TRBJ1-1 13 - - TRBV20-1 TGCAGTGCTAGAGACACAGGGCGGACTGAAGCTTTCTTT CSARDTGRTEAFF
TRBJ2-2 16 - - TRBV11-2 TGTGCCAGTAGCTTAGGGGGGGGCGGATACACCGGGGAGCTGTTTTTT CASSLGGGGYTGELFF
TRBJ1-4 13 - - TRBV6-5 TGTGCCAGCAGTGATGGGTTCAGTGAAAAACTGTTTTTT CASSDGFSEKLFF
TRBJ2-5 11 - - TRBV11-2 TGTGCCAGCACTACGGGTGGTGAGCAGTACTTC CASTTGGEQYF
TRBJ2-3 9 - few TRBV20-1 TGCAGTGCTCGCAATACGCAGTATTTT CSARNTQYF
TRBJ2-7 16 TRBD2 - TRBV4-1 TGCGCCAGCAGCCCGATACTTAGCGGGACCTTCTACGAGCAGTACTTC CASSPILSGTFYEQYF
TRBJ2-4 17 - - TRBV2 TGTGCCAGCAGTGAAGAGGCCGGAACTTTAGCCAAAAACATTCAGTACTTC CASSEEAGTLAKNIQYF
TRBJ2-5 15 - few TRBV20-1 TGCAGTGCTAGAGTTTTGGACGAACATCAAGAGACCCAGTACTTC CSARVLDEHQETQYF
TRBJ2-1 18 TRBD2 few TRBV7-2 TGTGCCAGCAGCTTACAGCCTACGACTAGCGACTCCTACAATGAGCAGTTCTTC CASSLQPTTSDSYNEQFF
TRBJ2-7 17 TRBD1 - TRBV6-1 TGTGCCAGCAGTGGGACAGGGGGCGGTAGGTTGACTAGCGAGCAGTACTTC CASSGTGGGRLTSEQYF
TRBJ2-3 16 TRBD2 - TRBV3-1 TGTGCCAGCAGCCAGGGGACTAGCGGGGCGTGGAGTACGCAGTATTTT CASSQGTSGAWSTQYF
TRBJ1-1 14 - few TRBV29-1 TGCAGCGTTGAACCGGGTGTAGCTAACACTGAAGCTTTCTTT CSVEPGVANTEAFF
TRBJ2-5 13 TRBD1 many TRBV5-1 TGCGCCAGCAGCACGGGACAGCAAGAGACCCAGTACTTC CASSTGQQETQYF
TRBJ2-2 17 TRBD1 - TRBV25-1 TGTGCCAGCAGTGAACCTGACAGGGGGCTGAACACCGGGGAGCTGTTTTTT CASSEPDRGLNTGELFF
TRBJ1-4 16 - few TRBV9 TGTGCCAGCAGCCCAGGGGTCGGGACGGCGCGGGAAAAACTGTTTTTT CASSPGVGTAREKLFF
TRBJ1-1 14 TRBD1 few TRBV5-4 TGTGCCAGCAGCTCTGGGACAGGGGCGGAAGAAGCTTTCTTT CASSSGTGAEEAFF
TRBJ2-5 11 - - TRBV18 TGTGCCAGCTCACCTGGATGGACCCAGTACTTC CASSPGWTQYF
TRBJ2-5 13 - - TRBV6-6 TGTGCCAGCAGTCTCCCGCCTGCGGTAGACCAGTACTTC CASSLPPAVDQYF
TRBJ2-5 15 TRBD1 few TRBV7-2 TGTGCCAGCAGCCCTCGCAGGGGGATCCAAGAGACCCAGTACTTC CASSPRRGIQETQYF
TRBJ2-2 17 - - TRBV12-3/TRBV12-4 TGTGCCAGCAGTCCCTTTCGGGCAATCTCGAACACCGGGGAGCTGTTTTTT CASSPFRAISNTGELFF
TRBJ1-5 15 TRBD1 few TRBV19 TGTGCCAGTAGCTCCATACAGGGGGCCGGGCAGCCCCAGCATTTT CASSSIQGAGQPQHF
TRBJ2-5 12 - many TRBV6-5 TGTGCCAGCAGTAACAATCAAGAGACCCAGTACTTC CASSNNQETQYF
TRBJ2-1 18 TRBD2 - TRBV7-3 TGTGCCAGCAGCTTATTTCTAGCGGGGGGGAGCTCCTACAATGAGCAGTTCTTC CASSLFLAGGSSYNEQFF
TRBJ1-1 15 - - TRBV5-6 TGTGCCAGCAGCTTGGTGGGGGGGTTCGGCACTGAAGCTTTCTTT CASSLVGGFGTEAFF
TRBJ2-5 15 TRBD2 few TRBV20-1 TGCAGTGCCCCTGGACTAGCGGCAGACAGGGGGACCCAGTACTTC CSAPGLAADRGTQYF
TRBJ2-3 16 TRBD2 - TRBV2 TGTGCCAGCAGTTCAAAGACTAGCGGGGTAGCAGATACGCAGTATTTT CASSSKTSGVADTQYF
TRBJ1-1 13 TRBD1 once TRBV2 TGTGCCTTCAAGGGACAGCCCAACACTGAAGCTTTCTTT CAFKGQPNTEAFF
TRBJ2-1 16 TRBD2 few TRBV7-6 TGTGCCAGCAGCTTATGGGCCGGGACTAGCGGCAATGAGCAGTTCTTC CASSLWAGTSGNEQFF
TRBJ2-5 12 - few TRBV20-1 TGCAGTGCTAGAACCGTCCAAGAGACCCAGTACTTC CSARTVQETQYF
TRBJ1-4 16 TRBD1 - TRBV4-2 TGTGCCAGCAGCCCCCGGACAGGGCGGGGAGGTGAAAAACTGTTTTTT CASSPRTGRGGEKLFF
TRBJ2-1 16 TRBD2 - TRBV11-3 TGTGCCAGCAGCCCCCGGAGTAGCGGGGTTTACAATGAGCAGTTCTTC CASSPRSSGVYNEQFF
TRBJ2-5 15 - few TRBV15 TGTGCCACCAGCTCCTCACTAGGTTTCAGGGAGACCCAGTACTTC CATSSSLGFRETQYF
TRBJ2-7 17 TRBD2 once TRBV12-3/TRBV12-4 TGTGCCAGCAGGGGACTAGCGGGGGACCTAAGAGGCTACGAGCAGTACTTC CASRGLAGDLRGYEQYF
TRBJ1-1 15 - - TRBV20-1 TGCAGTGTTGACGAAGCGACAGGCATGAACACTGAAGCTTTCTTT CSVDEATGMNTEAFF
TRBJ1-2 12 - many TRBV6-5 TGTGCCAGCTACAGGGCTAGCTATGGCTACACCTTC CASYRASYGYTF
TRBJ2-1 15 TRBD1 - TRBV28 TGTGCCAGCACTCCGGACAGGTACTCCTACAATGAGCAGTTCTTC CASTPDRYSYNEQFF
TRBJ2-5 14 TRBD2 - TRBV29-1 TGCAGCGCCCGGACTAGCGGGGTTCAAGAGACCCAGTACTTC CSARTSGVQETQYF
TRBJ1-2 14 - few TRBV4-1 TGCGCCAGCAGCCAAGATAGGACCGGGTATGGCTACACCTTC CASSQDRTGYGYTF
TRBJ2-5 17 TRBD2 - TRBV20-1 TGCAGTGCTAACTCCGGACTAGCGGACAGAGGAAGGGAGACCCAGTACTTC CSANSGLADRGRETQYF
TRBJ2-7 12 - - TRBV7-9 TGTGCCAGCACCCGACCGTTAAGCGAGCAGTACTTC CASTRPLSEQYF
TRBJ2-5 13 TRBD2 few TRBV10-3 TGTGCCATCAAAGCGGGAGGTTCCGGGACCCAGTACTTC CAIKAGGSGTQYF
TRBJ2-1 12 - once TRBV6-1 TGTGCCAGCAGGGGCCATGGGGCTGAGCAGTTCTTC CASRGHGAEQFF
TRBJ2-7 14 TRBD1 - TRBV6-5 TGTGCCAGCAGAATCGACAGGGGGTTCAACGAGCAGTACTTC CASRIDRGFNEQYF
TRBJ2-2 14 - few TRBV3-1 TGTGCCAGCAGGGAACTAGCCCCCACCGGGGAGCTGTTTTTT CASRELAPTGELFF
TRBJ2-1 15 - - TRBV5-1 TGCGCCGGCAGCAGAACCCCCGGGGTGGGGAATGAGCAGTTCTTC CAGSRTPGVGNEQFF
TRBJ2-3 16 TRBD2 - TRBV20-1 TGCAGTGCCAAGAAGAGCGGACTAGGGCCCTCGGATACGCAGTATTTT CSAKKSGLGPSDTQYF
TRBJ2-1 15 - - TRBV5-1 TGCGCCAGCAGCTTAAGGGGCGGGGGCTGGAATGAGCAGTTCTTC CASSLRGGGWNEQFF